This passage covers 25 T cell receptor beta chains from one sample sequenced in a study of OX40 agonist ivuxolimab in advanced cancers. Assay used: immunoSEQ multiplex PCR; TCRdb lists only in-frame clones, some missing. Found here are around 16,000 clones, 86% of them singletons; the top ten hold approximately 0.74%. Source: CD4+ or CD8+ T cells sorted from blood, taken in a trial of the OX40 agonist ivuxolimab. Receptors originate from an adult with an advanced solid tumor such as melanoma, head and neck, liver or kidney cancer.

This chain links TRBV10-3 with TRBJ2-7; D is tentatively TRBD1 or TRBD2 (6 bases each). The CDR3 covers 15 residues. Looked up from germline, CDR1 is ENHRY and CDR2 is SYGVKD. Between the trimmed V and J ends, which lost 3 bases and 3 bases, there was a span of 15 bases. The CDR3 nucleotides are TGTGCCATCAGTGAAGAAAGGAAGGGGGGCTACGAGCAGTACTTC. Its translation: CAISEERKGGYEQYF.

This clone was picked up one time. The chain uses TRBV2 and TRBJ1-2; perhaps TRBD1 as D (6 bases). CDR1 is SNHLY, CDR2 FYNNEI, per germline. CDR3 size: 12 residues. V lost 8 bases and J lost 3, with 10 bases in between. The CDR3 region has the DNA TGTGCCAGCTCGAGGACAGACTATGGCTACACCTTC. Translating gives CASSRTDYGYTF.

The CDR3 here is CASSLGVATDTQYF. CDR3 in DNA: TGTGCCAGCAGCTTGGGAGTGGCGACAGATACGCAGTATTTT. The genes are TRBV5-6 and TRBJ2-3; D gene uncertain. Germline-derived CDR1 and CDR2 are SGHDT and YYEEEE. V lost 0 bases to trimming and J lost 3 bases, with 8 bases between them. The CDR3 totals 14 residues.

V and J are TRBV28 and TRBJ1-5; D is unclear. Germline CDR1 is MDHEN and CDR2 is SYDVKM. The CDR3 extends over 15 amino acids. Between the trimmed V and J ends, which lost 3 bases and 3 bases, there was a span of 12 bases. The CDR3 DNA reads TGTGCCAGCAGTTTCTCCAGCCACTACAATCAGCCCCAGCATTTT. Translated, it gives CASSFSSHYNQPQHF.

The chain is built from TRBV5-5 and TRBJ1-2; possibly TRBD1 for D (5 bases). CDR3 length: 14 amino acids. Trimming took 4 bases from V and 2 from J, leaving 12 bases between them. Per germline, CDR1 SGHKS and CDR2 YYEKEE (reference sequence). CDR3 nucleotides: TGTGCCAGCAGCCCAGACAGTGGGAACTATGGCTACACCTTC. This encodes CASSPDSGNYGYTF.

The CDR3 reads CASSLSSGANVLTF. The CDR3 coding sequence is TGTGCCAGCAGCCTCAGCTCTGGGGCCAACGTCCTGACTTTC. The chain uses TRBV6-5 and TRBJ2-6; D is undetermined. Germline-derived CDR1 and CDR2 are MNHEY and SVGAGI. Trimming took 6 bases from V and 0 from J, leaving 6 bases between them. The CDR3 spans 14 residues.

The genes are TRBV5-4 and TRBJ2-1, with D unclear. Germline loops: CDR1 SGHNT, CDR2 YYREEE (reference sequence). CDR3 length: 12 amino acids. V was trimmed by 0 bases and J by 10 bases, leaving 8 bases between them. The CDR3 sequence: CASSLDLAEQFF. The DNA for the CDR3 is TGTGCCAGCAGCTTGGACCTGGCAGAGCAGTTCTTC.

This chain uses TRBV2 with TRBJ2-1; 7 bases are shared with TRBD2. The CDR3 runs to 16 residues. The J segment lost 5 bases and the V segment lost 2 bases, leaving 9 bases of the junction unmatched. CDR1 SNHLY and CDR2 FYNNEI come from the germline V gene. CDR3 bases: TGTGCCAGCAGTGAAACCAGCCTAGCGGCCAACAATGAGCAGTTCTTC. Translation gives CASSETSLAANNEQFF.

This chain joins TRBV10-2 and TRBJ2-1; 14 nucleotides align to TRBD2. There are 15 residues in the CDR3. Germline-derived CDR1 and CDR2 are WSHSY and SAAADI. Trimming at V came to 6 bases and at J to 10 bases, leaving 8 bases not matched to a gene. DNA of the CDR3: TGCGCCAGCAGCCCCGGGACTAGCGGGAGATTGGAGCAGTTCTTC. Translated: CASSPGTSGRLEQFF.

V is TRBV5-6 and J is TRBJ2-5, with 12 bases fitting TRBD2. The germline V gene encodes CDR1 SGHDT and CDR2 YYEEEE. The CDR3 spans 17 residues. V gave up 4 bases and J gave up 2 bases; unmatched junction bases: 9. This chain's CDR3 is CASSITSGGMNQETQYF. The CDR3 coding sequence is TGTGCCAGCAGCATCACTAGCGGGGGGATGAATCAAGAGACCCAGTACTTC. The complete variable domain, with remaining parts taken from reference TRBV5-6 and TRBJ2-5, reads DAGVTQSPTHLIKTRGQQVTLRCSPKSGHDTVSWYQQALGQGPQFIFQYYEEEERQRGNFPDRFSGHQFPNYSSELNVNALLLGDSALYLCASSITSGGMNQETQYFGPGTRLLVL.

This clone showed up just a few times. The chain uses TRBV7-9 and TRBJ1-6; D not resolved. CDR3 length: 14 amino acids. The V gene lost 7 bases and the J gene lost 4 bases, with 11 bases spanning the gap. Germline V gene sequence: CDR1 SEHNR, CDR2 FQNEAQ (reference sequence). Here the CDR3 DNA reads TGTGCCAGCAACCTGGAGCAATATAATTCACCCCTCCACTTT. Its translation: CASNLEQYNSPLHF.

This chain uses TRBV6-1 with TRBJ2-7; no firm D call. From germline, CDR1 is MNHNS and CDR2 SASEGT. Trimming stripped 4 bases from V and 3 bases from J, with 10 bases between. The length of the CDR3 is 13 residues. This CDR3 reads CASSGYLGYEQYF. CDR3 sequence (DNA): TGTGCCAGCAGTGGGTATTTGGGCTACGAGCAGTACTTC.

V and J are TRBV28 and TRBJ1-6; 8 nucleotides match TRBD1. The germline V gene has CDR1 MDHEN and CDR2 SYDVKM. The V and J ends lost 8 bases and 12 bases, in that order; junction bases with no gene match: 12. CDR3 size: 14 residues. For the CDR3, the DNA is TGTGCCAGCCAACTAGGGACCGGACAGGGACCCCTCCACTTT. Protein sequence: CASQLGTGQGPLHF.

The rearrangement links TRBV5-4 to TRBJ2-4, with 10 bases that match TRBD1. The CDR3 contains 14 residues. Trimming at V came to 0 bases and at J to 7 bases, leaving 1 base not matched to a gene. CDR1 and CDR2 (germline): SGHNT, YYREEE (reference sequence). The CDR3 coding sequence is TGTGCCAGCAGCTTGGCGGGACAGGGGAACATTCAGTACTTC. Translated, it gives CASSLAGQGNIQYF.

The rearrangement uses TRBV5-8 and TRBJ1-3, with D perhaps matching TRBD1 (6 bases). With 4 bases removed from V and 4 bases from J, the gap between germline ends came to 21 bases. The germline V gene has CDR1 SGHTS and CDR2 YDEGEE. The CDR3 length is 17 residues. CDR3 nucleotides: TGTGCCAGCAGCCTTATCACAGGGCCAAAGGGCGGAAACACCATATATTTT. As protein: CASSLITGPKGGNTIYF.

This clone was found once. The DNA of the CDR3 is TGTGCCAGTAGTTTTACAGGGTCAGCTAACTATGGCTACACCTTC. Residues: CASSFTGSANYGYTF. This chain uses TRBV19 with TRBJ1-2, with D tentatively TRBD1 (6 bases). With 5 bases removed from V and 0 bases from J, the gap between germline ends came to 13 bases. CDR1 and CDR2 (germline): LNHDA, SQIVND (reference sequence). The CDR3 has 15 amino acids.

This chain joins TRBV7-3 and TRBJ1-3; D gene unclear. Germline V gene lookup returns CDR1 SGHTA and CDR2 FQGTGA. The CDR3 extends over 15 amino acids. Trimming took off 5 bases at V and 2 bases at J, with 13 bases between the two ends. CDR3 bases: TGTGCCAGCAGCGCGCGGTGGGGAGCTGGAAACACCATATATTTT. Its translation: CASSARWGAGNTIYF. The entire variable domain, with the rest obtained from reference TRBV7-3 and TRBJ1-3, is as follows: GAGVSQTPSNKVTEKGKYVELRCDPISGHTALYWYRQSLGQGPEFLIYFQGTGAADDSGLPNDRFFAVRPEGSVSTLKIQRTERGDSAVYLCASSARWGAGNTIYFGEGSWLTVV.

This chain joins TRBV11-2 and TRBJ2-2; D possibly corresponds to TRBD1 (5 bases). Germline V gene lookup returns CDR1 SGHAT and CDR2 FQNNGV. V lost 7 bases, J lost 6 bases, and 9 bases lay in between. The CDR3 consists of 12 residues. Here the CDR3 reads CASNQGAGELFF. Here the CDR3 DNA reads TGTGCCAGCAACCAGGGTGCCGGGGAGCTGTTTTTT.

This clone came up once. The rearrangement uses TRBV4-1 and TRBJ1-2; weak D call: TRBD1 (5 bases). Germline V gives CDR1 MGHRA, CDR2 YSYEKL. Trimming took 3 bases from V and 5 from J, leaving 10 bases between them. This CDR3 spans 13 amino acids. CDR3 in DNA: TGCGCCAGCAGCCAGACGGACAAGTATGGCTACACCTTC. Its translation is CASSQTDKYGYTF.

The chain recombines TRBV28 with TRBJ2-3; D uncertain. Trimming shortened V by 4 bases and J by 2 bases, and 4 bases separated the two germline ends. The CDR3 is 12 residues long. Germline values: CDR1 MDHEN, CDR2 SYDVKM. CDR3 residues: CASSSYTDTQYF. The CDR3 DNA reads TGTGCCAGCAGTTCCTACACAGATACGCAGTATTTT.

The chain joins TRBV5-4 to TRBJ2-5; 11 bases match TRBD2. Trimming at V came to 6 bases and at J to 1 base, leaving 2 bases not matched to a gene. Per germline, CDR1 SGHNT and CDR2 YYREEE (reference sequence). The CDR3 is 14 residues long. CDR3 amino acids: CASKLAGGQETQYF. The CDR3 nucleotides are TGTGCCAGCAAGCTAGCGGGGGGCCAAGAGACCCAGTACTTC.

As for this clone: One junction end disagrees with the germline gene, perhaps due to a read error. The chain combines TRBV5-1 with TRBJ1-1, with 9 positions matching TRBD1. The CDR3 runs to 15 residues. The germline V gene has CDR1 SGHRS and CDR2 YFSETQ. The DNA for the CDR3 is TGCGCCAACAGCTCCGGGACAGGGATGAACACTGAAGCTTTCTTT. This gives the protein CANSSGTGMNTEAFF.

The CDR3 coding sequence is TGTGCCATCAGTGGGATCTCCGGGACTAGCGACCACGAGCAGTACTTC. Translated: CAISGISGTSDHEQYF. This chain uses TRBV10-3 with TRBJ2-7, with TRBD2 matching 10 bases. The CDR3 is made up of 16 amino acids. The germline V gene encodes CDR1 ENHRY and CDR2 SYGVKD. With V trimmed by 4 bases and J by 5 bases, 11 bases remained unmatched.

The chain is built from TRBV19 and TRBJ1-5; TRBD1 might be the D (6 bases). This CDR3 is built from 16 residues. Germline CDR1 and CDR2: LNHDA and SQIVND (reference sequence). The ends were cut back, 1 base at V and 4 bases at J, with 14 bases in the middle. The CDR3, as DNA: TGTGCCAGTAGTATAGGGGGGGGCTCGTGGAATCAGCCCCAGCATTTT. Its translation: CASSIGGGSWNQPQHF.

The V call is TRBV5-1, the J call TRBJ2-3; D unresolved. The CDR3 extends over 17 amino acids. Germline CDR1 SGHRS, CDR2 YFSETQ. Trimming shortened V by 4 bases and J by 7 bases, and 25 bases separated the two germline ends. CDR3: CASSLESTMTLLHTQYF. As DNA, the CDR3 is TGCGCCAGCAGCCTGGAGTCGACCATGACCCTTCTTCATACGCAGTATTTT. Supplemented by reference TRBV5-1 and TRBJ2-3, the full variable domain reads KAGVTQTPRYLIKTRGQQVTLSCSPISGHRSVSWYQQTPGQGLQFLFEYFSETQRNKGNFPGRFSGRQFSNSRSEMNVSTLELGDSALYLCASSLESTMTLLHTQYFGPGTRLTVL.